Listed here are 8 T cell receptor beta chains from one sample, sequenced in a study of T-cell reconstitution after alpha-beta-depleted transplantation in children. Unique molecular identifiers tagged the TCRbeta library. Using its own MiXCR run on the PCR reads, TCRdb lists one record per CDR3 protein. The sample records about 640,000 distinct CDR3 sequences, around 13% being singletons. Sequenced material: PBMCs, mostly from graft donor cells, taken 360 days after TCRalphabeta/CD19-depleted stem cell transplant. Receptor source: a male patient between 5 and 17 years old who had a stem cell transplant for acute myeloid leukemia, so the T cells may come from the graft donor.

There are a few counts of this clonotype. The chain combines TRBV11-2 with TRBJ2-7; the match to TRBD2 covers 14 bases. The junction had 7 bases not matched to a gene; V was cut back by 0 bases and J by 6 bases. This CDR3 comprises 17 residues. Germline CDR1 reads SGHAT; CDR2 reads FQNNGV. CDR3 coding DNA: TGTGCCAGCAGCTTAGATGAAGGACTAGCGGGAGGAGTCGAGCAGTACTTC. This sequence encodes CASSLDEGLAGGVEQYF.

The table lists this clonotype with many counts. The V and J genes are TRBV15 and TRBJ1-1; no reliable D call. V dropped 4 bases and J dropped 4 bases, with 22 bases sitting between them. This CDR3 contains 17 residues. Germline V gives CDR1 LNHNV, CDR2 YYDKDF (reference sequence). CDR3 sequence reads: CATSTLFRTVVITEAFF. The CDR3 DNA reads TGTGCCACCAGCACCTTGTTTCGGACGGTGGTGATCACTGAAGCTTTCTTT.

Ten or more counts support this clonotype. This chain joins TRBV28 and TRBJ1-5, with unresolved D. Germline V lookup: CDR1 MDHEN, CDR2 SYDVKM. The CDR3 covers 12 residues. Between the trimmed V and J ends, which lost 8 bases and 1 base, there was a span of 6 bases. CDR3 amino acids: CASYKSNQPQHF. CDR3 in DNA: TGTGCCAGCTACAAGAGCAATCAGCCCCAGCATTTT.

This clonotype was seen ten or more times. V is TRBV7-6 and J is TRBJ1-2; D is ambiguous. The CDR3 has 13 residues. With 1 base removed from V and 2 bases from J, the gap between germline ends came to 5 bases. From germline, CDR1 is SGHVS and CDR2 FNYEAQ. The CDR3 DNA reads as TGTGCCAGCAGCTTAGGCGAAAACTATGGCTACACCTTC. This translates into CASSLGENYGYTF.

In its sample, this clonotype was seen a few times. The CDR3 nucleotides are TGTGCCAGCAGCTTAGTATTAGCAAGCACCGGGGAGCTGTTTTTT. Translation gives CASSLVLASTGELFF. This chain links TRBV7-2 with TRBJ2-2; D remains ambiguous. CDR1 and CDR2 (germline): SGHTA, FQGNSA. CDR3 length: 15 residues. V gave up 1 base and J gave up 4 bases, with 10 bases separating them. Filled out from reference TRBV7-2 and TRBJ2-2, the complete variable domain reads GAGVSQSPSNKVTEKGKDVELRCDPISGHTALYWYRQSLGQGLEFLIYFQGNSAPDKSGLPSDRFSAERTGGSVSTLTIQRTQQEDSAVYLCASSLVLASTGELFFGEGSRLTVL.

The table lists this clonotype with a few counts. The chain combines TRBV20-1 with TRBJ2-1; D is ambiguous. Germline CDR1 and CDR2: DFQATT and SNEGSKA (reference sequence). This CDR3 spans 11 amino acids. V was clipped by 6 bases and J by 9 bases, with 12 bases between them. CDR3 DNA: TGCAGTGCAGCCCCATTCGGTGAGCAGTTCTTC. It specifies CSAAPFGEQFF.

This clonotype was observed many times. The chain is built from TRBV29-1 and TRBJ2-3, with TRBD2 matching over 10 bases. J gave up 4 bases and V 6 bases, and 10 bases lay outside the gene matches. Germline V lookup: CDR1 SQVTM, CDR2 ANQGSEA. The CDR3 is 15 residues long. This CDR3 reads CSVLPSGSRADTQYF. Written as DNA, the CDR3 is TGCAGCGTCCTCCCTAGCGGGAGTAGGGCAGATACGCAGTATTTT.

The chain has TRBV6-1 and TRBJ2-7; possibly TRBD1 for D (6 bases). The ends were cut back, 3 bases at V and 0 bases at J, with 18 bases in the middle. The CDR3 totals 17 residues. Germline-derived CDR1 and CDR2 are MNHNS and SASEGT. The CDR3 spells CASSDLLMGQASYEQYF. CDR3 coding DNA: TGTGCCAGCAGTGACCTCCTCATGGGACAAGCCTCCTACGAGCAGTACTTC.